Below, 27 T cell receptor beta chains from the same sample are listed, as sequenced in a study of long-term antiretroviral therapy in people with HIV. The authors ran the immunoSEQ assay, v3.0, at survey level. Data came from immunoSEQ multiplex PCR; TCRdb stores just in-frame clones and leaves some out. The repertoire has about 19,000 clones, roughly 79% of them found once; the top ten carry approximately 6.9%. The sample here was unsorted PBMCs, taken 2.2 years after starting antiretroviral therapy. These receptors came from a man aged 50-59 years with HIV.

The V and J genes are TRBV28 and TRBJ2-7; 11 bases are shared with TRBD2. The V and J ends lost 6 bases and 0 bases, in that order; junction bases with no gene match: 4. The CDR3 is made up of 15 amino acids. From germline, CDR1 is MDHEN and CDR2 SYDVKM. Here the CDR3 DNA reads TGTGCCAGCAGCTATAGCGGGAGGGTCTCCTACGAGCAGTACTTC. This sequence encodes CASSYSGRVSYEQYF.

The chain carries TRBV5-5 and TRBJ1-5; weak D call: TRBD1 (5 bases). The CDR3 length is 13 residues. Germline V CDR1 and CDR2: SGHKS, YYEKEE (reference sequence). Trimming took off 7 bases at V and 5 bases at J, with 13 bases between the two ends. Here the CDR3 reads CASRAGVHQPQHF. CDR3 bases: TGTGCCAGCCGGGCGGGGGTACATCAGCCCCAGCATTTT.

This sequence joins TRBV19 and TRBJ2-1; D is ambiguous. Germline V gene lookup returns CDR1 LNHDA and CDR2 SQIVND (reference sequence). Trimming removed 0 bases from V and 4 bases from J, with 4 bases in between. There are 13 residues in the CDR3. The CDR3 DNA is TGTGCCAGTAGTATAGACGGGTACAATGAGCAGTTCTTC. Amino acid sequence: CASSIDGYNEQFF.

The chain links TRBV19 to TRBJ1-5; maybe TRBD1 (5 bases). Trimming took 0 bases from V and 4 from J, leaving 10 bases between them. Germline V gives CDR1 LNHDA, CDR2 SQIVND (reference sequence). CDR3 length: 15 amino acids. CDR3 loop: CASSIDTGRNQPQHF. Written as DNA, the CDR3 is TGTGCCAGTAGTATAGATACAGGACGGAATCAGCCCCAGCATTTT.

The V call is TRBV7-9, the J call TRBJ2-2, with unresolved D. The germline V gene has CDR1 SEHNR and CDR2 FQNEAQ (reference sequence). The V end was cut by 7 bases, the J end by 4 bases, with 10 bases between. The CDR3 runs to 13 residues. CDR3 DNA sequence: TGTGCCAGCAACGTACGGGCCACCGGGGAGCTGTTTTTT. It yields the protein CASNVRATGELFF.

The chain couples TRBV27 to TRBJ2-4; a weak D match, TRBD1 (6 bases). Between the trimmed V and J ends, which lost 2 bases and 1 base, there was a span of 6 bases. Germline V lookup: CDR1 MNHEY, CDR2 SMNVEV (reference sequence). This CDR3 contains 14 residues. CDR3 amino acids: CASSLRGAKNIQYF. In DNA, the CDR3 is TGTGCCAGCAGTTTAAGGGGGGCCAAAAACATTCAGTACTTC.

This clone was counted a few times. The chain couples TRBV4-3 to TRBJ1-2, with D unresolved. Germline CDR1 LGHNA, CDR2 YSLEER. Between the trimmed V and J ends, which lost 0 bases and 3 bases, there was a span of 5 bases. The CDR3 is made up of 13 amino acids. CDR3 sequence reads: CASSQEAYYGYTF. The CDR3 nucleotides read TGCGCCAGCAGCCAAGAGGCGTACTATGGCTACACCTTC.

The V call is TRBV6-5, the J call TRBJ2-5; 7 bases map to TRBD1. The CDR3 has 15 residues. CDR1 and CDR2 (germline): MNHEY, SVGAGI. The ends lost 1 base at V and 5 bases at J; junction bases unmatched: 7. The CDR3 region is CASSYYGDSGETQYF. In nucleotides, the CDR3 is TGTGCCAGCAGTTACTATGGGGACAGTGGTGAGACCCAGTACTTC.

This chain connects TRBV2 to TRBJ1-6; D uncertain. Trimming took off 6 bases at V and 7 bases at J, with 16 bases between the two ends. The germline V gene has CDR1 SNHLY and CDR2 FYNNEI. The CDR3 is made up of 15 amino acids. This CDR3 reads CASRVKGLGNSPLHF. CDR3 nucleotide sequence: TGTGCCAGCAGGGTAAAAGGGTTGGGCAATTCACCCCTCCACTTT. The whole variable domain, remainder taken from reference TRBV2 and TRBJ1-6, is EPEVTQTPSHQVTQMGQEVILRCVPISNHLYFYWYRQILGQKVEFLVSFYNNEISEKSEIFDDQFSVERPDGSNFTLKIRSTKLEDSAMYFCASRVKGLGNSPLHFGNGTRLTVT.

The J gene is TRBJ2-1, the V gene TRBV6-1; tentatively, D is TRBD1 or TRBD2 (6 bases each). CDR3 length: 15 amino acids. Germline V gene data show CDR1 as MNHNS and CDR2 as SASEGT. V shed 6 bases and J shed 5 bases, with 17 bases lying between them. The CDR3: CASSYRGGSHNEQFF. CDR3 coding DNA: TGTGCCAGCAGCTATCGAGGGGGGAGTCACAATGAGCAGTTCTTC.

The chain joins TRBV9 to TRBJ2-5; D uncertain. The CDR3 length is 13 residues. Germline V lookup: CDR1 SGDLS, CDR2 YYNGEE. V dropped 0 bases and J dropped 1 base, with 4 bases sitting between them. The CDR3 sequence: CASSVDPQETQYF. For the CDR3, the DNA is TGTGCCAGCAGCGTAGACCCCCAAGAGACCCAGTACTTC.

The V and J genes are TRBV7-2 and TRBJ2-2; 7 nucleotides align to TRBD2. The germline CDR1 and CDR2 sequences are SGHTA and FQGNSA. The CDR3 is 16 residues long. Losses at the gene ends were 1 base for V and 3 bases for J; bases not matched to a gene: 5. The CDR3 spells CASSLGLGGYTGELFF. The DNA of the CDR3 is TGTGCCAGCAGCTTAGGACTGGGGGGGTACACCGGGGAGCTGTTTTTT.

The chain is built from TRBV6-1 and TRBJ1-1; TRBD1 is a possible D gene (6 bases). V was trimmed by 3 bases and J by 2 bases, leaving 13 bases between them. The germline V gene has CDR1 MNHNS and CDR2 SASEGT. This CDR3 spans 15 amino acids. CDR3: CASSDRGHFNTEAFF. In DNA, the CDR3 is TGTGCCAGCAGTGACAGGGGCCATTTTAACACTGAAGCTTTCTTT.

For the CDR3, the DNA is TGTGCCAGCACCCCCCCGGGACAGGGCCTGGGGGAGCAGTACTTC. It is translated as CASTPPGQGLGEQYF. The chain couples TRBV6-6 to TRBJ2-7; TRBD1 matches at 9 bases. Trimming took 7 bases from V and 7 from J; bases not matched to a gene: 14. The CDR3 is 15 residues long. Germline V gives CDR1 MNHNY, CDR2 SVGAGI (reference sequence).

The genes are TRBV7-2 and TRBJ2-1, with a possible D match to TRBD1 (8 bases). V lost 6 bases and J lost 4, with 16 bases in between. The CDR3 spans 15 residues. Per germline, CDR1 SGHTA and CDR2 FQGNSA. The CDR3 here is CASSQQGGLYNEQFF. The CDR3 region has the DNA TGTGCCAGCAGTCAACAGGGGGGACTATACAATGAGCAGTTCTTC.

This rearrangement joins TRBV7-9 to TRBJ2-1; 7 bases align to TRBD2. With 1 base clipped from V and 8 bases from J, the junction kept 5 bases outside the gene matches. The CDR3 loop spans 14 amino acids. Germline V lookup: CDR1 SEHNR, CDR2 FQNEAQ (reference sequence). CDR3 loop: CASSLGGGFDEQFF. The DNA for the CDR3 is TGTGCCAGCAGCTTAGGGGGGGGGTTCGATGAGCAGTTCTTC.

This rearrangement joins TRBV27 to TRBJ2-7; possibly TRBD2 for D (6 bases). Trimming shortened V by 3 bases and J by 2 bases, and 17 bases separated the two germline ends. Germline V lookup: CDR1 MNHEY, CDR2 SMNVEV (reference sequence). CDR3 length equals 16 residues. The DNA for the CDR3 is TGTGCCAGCAGTTTTGATCGGCGGGGTGGGGCCTACGAGCAGTACTTC. As protein: CASSFDRRGGAYEQYF.

V gene TRBV18 combines with J gene TRBJ2-3; 7 bases agree with TRBD2. Germline CDR1 and CDR2: KGHSH and LQKENI. The CDR3 extends over 16 amino acids. V lost 1 base, J lost 5 bases, and 9 bases stayed unmatched. The CDR3 sequence is CASSPRRRGEKDTQYF. For the CDR3, the DNA is TGTGCCAGCTCACCACGGAGACGGGGGGAGAAAGATACGCAGTATTTT.

This clone was counted once. CDR3 in amino acids: CASSSRRAHRNEQYF. CDR3 nucleotide sequence: TGTGCCAGCAGTTCTCGCAGGGCCCATCGAAACGAGCAGTACTTC. This chain links TRBV28 with TRBJ2-7, with D maybe TRBD1 (5 bases). Looked up from germline, CDR1 is MDHEN and CDR2 is SYDVKM. V was shortened by 4 bases and J by 5 bases, with 18 bases between the two germline ends. This CDR3 region has 15 residues.

The chain has TRBV6-5 and TRBJ1-4; D might be TRBD1 (6 bases). The CDR3 runs 15 residues. The germline V gene has CDR1 MNHEY and CDR2 SVGAGI. Trimming took 6 bases from V and 7 from J, leaving 18 bases between them. The CDR3 nucleotides are TGTGCCAGCAGCCAGGGGTACGGGGGGCTTGAAAAACTGTTTTTT. It specifies CASSQGYGGLEKLFF.

The chain links TRBV19 to TRBJ2-4, with TRBD1 identical over 11 bases. The CDR3 is 17 amino acids. Germline V CDR1 and CDR2: LNHDA, SQIVND (reference sequence). With 5 bases clipped from V and 3 bases from J, the junction kept 9 bases outside the gene matches. CDR3 amino acids: CASSPRTGGGGKNIQYF. DNA of the CDR3: TGTGCCAGTAGTCCCCGGACAGGGGGCGGTGGCAAAAACATTCAGTACTTC. Full variable domain (outside the CDR3, taken from reference TRBV19 and TRBJ2-4): DGGITQSPKYLFRKEGQNVTLSCEQNLNHDAMYWYRQDPGQGLRLIYYSQIVNDFQKGDIAEGYSVSREKKESFPLTVTSAQKNPTAFYLCASSPRTGGGGKNIQYFGAGTRLSVL.

The chain carries TRBV28 and TRBJ2-7; 7 bases are a match to TRBD2. The V gene's germline CDR1 is MDHEN and CDR2 SYDVKM. The CDR3 loop spans 19 amino acids. Trimming at V came to 4 bases and at J to 0 bases, leaving 18 bases not matched to a gene. The CDR3 sequence is CASSSPGGSHPHSSYEQYF. The CDR3 nucleotides are TGTGCCAGCAGTTCACCGGGCGGGAGCCATCCTCATAGCTCCTACGAGCAGTACTTC. Variable domain in full (rest from reference TRBV28 and TRBJ2-7): DVKVTQSSRYLVKRTGEKVFLECVQDMDHENMFWYRQDPGLGLRLIYFSYDVKMKEKGDIPEGYSVSREKKERFSLILESASTNQTSMYLCASSSPGGSHPHSSYEQYFGPGTRLTVT.

The chain uses TRBV15 and TRBJ2-2; weak D call: TRBD2 (6 bases). V lost 5 bases and J 4 bases, leaving 29 bases between the germline ends. CDR3 length: 20 residues. Per the germline V gene, CDR1 is LNHNV and CDR2 is YYDKDF (reference sequence). The CDR3 nucleotides read TGTGCCACCAGCTCCGGGACTCGATTATTTGTCTTAGAGTTCACCGGGGAGCTGTTTTTT. It codes for CATSSGTRLFVLEFTGELFF. The full variable domain, in which reference TRBV15 and TRBJ2-2 provide the parts outside the CDR3, is DAMVIQNPRYQVTQFGKPVTLSCSQTLNHNVMYWYQQKSSQAPKLLFHYYDKDFNNEADTPDNFQSRRPNTSFCFLDIRSPGLGDTAMYLCATSSGTRLFVLEFTGELFFGEGSRLTVL.

The V gene is TRBV14, the J gene TRBJ2-3; D unresolved. Germline CDR1 reads SGHDN; CDR2 reads FVKESK. The CDR3 loop spans 16 amino acids. Trimming stripped 1 base from V and 0 bases from J, with 11 bases between. The CDR3 is CASSQVGVSSTDTQYF. In DNA, the CDR3 is TGTGCCAGCAGCCAAGTTGGTGTATCCAGCACAGATACGCAGTATTTT.

This clone was seen once. V usage is TRBV29-1 and J usage is TRBJ2-1, with D unresolved. Germline assignment: CDR1 SQVTM and CDR2 ANQGSEA. Between the trimmed V and J ends, which lost 6 bases and 4 bases, there was a span of 10 bases. CDR3 length: 12 residues. The CDR3: CSVGNKYNEQFF. In nucleotides, the CDR3 is TGCAGCGTGGGGAATAAATACAATGAGCAGTTCTTC.

The chain is built from TRBV6-5 and TRBJ1-3; D call uncertain. This CDR3 is built from 13 residues. Germline V gives CDR1 MNHEY, CDR2 SVGAGI. Trimming took off 8 bases at V and 0 bases at J, with 8 bases between the two ends. CDR3 bases: TGTGCCAGCCTAACCAACTCTGGAAACACCATATATTTT. Its protein product is CASLTNSGNTIYF.

The chain is built from TRBV28 and TRBJ2-7; a weak D match, TRBD1 (5 bases). The length of the CDR3 is 14 residues. V lost 1 base and J lost 3, with 10 bases in between. The germline CDR1 and CDR2 sequences are MDHEN and SYDVKM. The CDR3 reads CASSLFIQGYEQYF. The CDR3, as DNA: TGTGCCAGCAGTTTATTTATCCAGGGCTACGAGCAGTACTTC.